Each of the 32 T cell receptor beta chains below was sequenced from the same sample in a study of blood T cell repertoires in COVID-19. The protocol was immunoSEQ multiplex PCR, while the TCRdb copy is restricted to in-frame clones and leaves out a portion. In the table there are 150,000 to 200,000 clones, around 82% of which are singletons. Sample: PBMCs or T cells enriched from blood (not recorded which). These TCRs come from a man aged 40-55 years who had recovered from COVID-19.

V gene TRBV11-1 combines with J gene TRBJ1-2, with D tentatively TRBD1 (6 bases). The germline V and J ends were trimmed by 5 bases and 5 bases, with 15 bases remaining between them. There are 14 residues in the CDR3. The V gene's germline CDR1 is SGHAT and CDR2 FQDESV (reference sequence). CDR3 sequence: CASSQPTTGYGYTF. The CDR3, as DNA: TGTGCCAGCAGCCAACCTACGACAGGATATGGCTACACCTTC.

The chain recombines TRBV3-1 (or the pseudogene TRBV3-2) with TRBJ1-2; TRBD1 agrees at 8 bases. The CDR3 is 12 residues long. V lost 2 bases to trimming and J lost 12 bases; unmatched junction nucleotides: 5. Germline loops: CDR1 LGHDT, CDR2 YNNKEL (reference sequence). The CDR3 DNA reads TGTGCCAGCAGCCAAAACAGGGGGGGCCACACCTTC. As protein: CASSQNRGGHTF.

This clone was seen only a few times. The chain is built from TRBV18 and TRBJ2-7, with 7 bases matching TRBD1. This CDR3 has 15 residues. Germline CDR1 reads KGHSH; CDR2 reads LQKENI. The V gene end was trimmed by 3 bases and the J gene end by 1 base; junction bases not matched to a gene: 6. The CDR3 nucleotides are TGTGCCAGCTCACCCCAGGGACAGCAATCCTACGAGCAGTACTTC. Amino acids: CASSPQGQQSYEQYF.

The rearrangement joins TRBV6-5 to TRBJ2-7; 8 bases fit TRBD1. The J segment lost 0 bases and the V segment lost 8 bases, leaving 9 bases of the junction unmatched. The CDR3 loop spans 15 amino acids. The germline V gene has CDR1 MNHEY and CDR2 SVGAGI. CDR3 sequence: CASSYGTGSSYEQYV. The CDR3 DNA reads TGTGCCAGCTCCTACGGGACAGGAAGCTCCTACGAGCAGTACGTC.

Concerning this clone: This sample also contains other DNA sequences that code for the same CDR3. The CDR3 reads CASSLNGGQPQHF. CDR3 nucleotide sequence: TGTGCCAGCAGCCTAAACGGGGGTCAGCCCCAGCATTTT. The chain links TRBV7-3 to TRBJ1-5; weak D call: TRBD1 (5 bases). V was trimmed by 5 bases and J by 6 bases, leaving 11 bases between them. Germline values: CDR1 SGHTA, CDR2 FQGTGA. The CDR3 covers 13 residues.

The chain joins TRBV15 to TRBJ1-1; D unclear. CDR1 is LNHNV, CDR2 YYDKDF, per germline (reference sequence). The CDR3 runs to 13 residues. Trimming cost V 0 bases and J 7 bases, with 9 bases left between them. The CDR3 spells CATSRDREGEAFF. The CDR3 nucleotides read TGTGCCACCAGCAGAGATCGGGAAGGTGAAGCTTTCTTT. The full variable domain, completed using reference TRBV15 and TRBJ1-1, is DAMVIQNPRYQVTQFGKPVTLSCSQTLNHNVMYWYQQKSSQAPKLLFHYYDKDFNNEADTPDNFQSRRPNTSFCFLDIRSPGLGDTAMYLCATSRDREGEAFFGQGTRLTVV.

For the CDR3, the DNA is TGTGCCAGTAGTATACGCGGGGCCGGCGGCTACACCTTC. Amino acids: CASSIRGAGGYTF. The chain employs TRBV19 and TRBJ1-2; a weak D match, TRBD1 (5 bases). Germline CDR1 and CDR2: LNHDA and SQIVND (reference sequence). The V end lost 2 bases, the J end lost 8 bases, and 12 bases lay between the germline ends. The CDR3 extends over 13 amino acids.

The chain is built from TRBV9 and TRBJ2-1; 10 nucleotides match TRBD2. CDR1 is SGDLS and CDR2 is YYNGEE in the germline V gene. This CDR3 is 15 amino acids long. With V trimmed by 5 bases and J by 9 bases, 11 bases remained unmatched. The CDR3 loop is CASSSTSGIRSEQFF. CDR3 sequence (DNA): TGTGCCAGCAGTTCCACTAGCGGGATTCGCAGTGAGCAGTTCTTC. The full variable domain, its missing parts supplied by reference TRBV9 and TRBJ2-1, is DSGVTQTPKHLITATGQRVTLRCSPRSGDLSVYWYQQSLDQGLQFLIQYYNGEERAKGNILERFSAQQFPDLHSELNLSSLELGDSALYFCASSSTSGIRSEQFFGPGTRLTVL.

Worth noting for this clone: Other DNA sequences from this sample encode an identical CDR3 as well. The chain couples TRBV5-1 to TRBJ2-3; the D gene is possibly TRBD2 (5 bases). This CDR3 is 14 amino acids long. The V end was cut by 0 bases, the J end by 1 base, with 6 bases between. From germline, CDR1 is SGHRS and CDR2 YFSETQ. CDR3 loop: CASSLGLRTDTQYF. Here the CDR3 DNA reads TGCGCCAGCAGCTTGGGACTACGCACAGATACGCAGTATTTT.

The genes are TRBV18 and TRBJ2-3; tentative D call: TRBD1 (5 bases). CDR1 KGHSH and CDR2 LQKENI come from the germline V gene. This CDR3 has 16 amino acids. Trimming shortened V by 3 bases and J by 1 base, and 14 bases separated the two germline ends. CDR3 sequence reads: CASSPGKGAGTDTQYF. The CDR3 DNA is TGTGCCAGCTCACCTGGGAAAGGGGCTGGCACAGATACGCAGTATTTT.

This rearrangement joins TRBV19 to TRBJ2-1; TRBD2 agrees at 11 bases. V dropped 5 bases and J dropped 0; count of bases not matched to a gene: 6. Germline loops: CDR1 LNHDA, CDR2 SQIVND (reference sequence). CDR3 length equals 17 residues. CDR3: CASSPPGLAVSYNEQFF. The CDR3 DNA reads as TGTGCCAGTAGTCCTCCGGGACTAGCGGTCTCCTACAATGAGCAGTTCTTC.

The rearrangement uses TRBV7-9 and TRBJ2-5; TRBD1 matches 8 bases. CDR1 is SEHNR and CDR2 is FQNEAQ in the germline V gene (reference sequence). The CDR3 length is 15 residues. With V trimmed by 6 bases and J by 5 bases, 11 bases remained unmatched. CDR3 loop: CASSSQGARGETQYF. The DNA of the CDR3 is TGTGCCAGCAGTTCCCAGGGGGCTAGAGGGGAGACCCAGTACTTC.

The chain recombines TRBV4-3 with TRBJ1-1, with D perhaps TRBD1 (5 bases). This CDR3 has 13 amino acids. V gave up 4 bases and J gave up 3 bases, with 9 bases separating them. CDR1 LGHNA and CDR2 YSLEER come from the germline V gene. CDR3 sequence reads: CASSRGGDTEAFF. The CDR3 bases are TGCGCCAGCAGCCGGGGGGGAGACACTGAAGCTTTCTTT.

The rearrangement links TRBV11-2 to TRBJ1-2, with a tentative D call TRBD1 (6 bases). Trimming removed 5 bases from V and 5 bases from J, with 18 bases in between. Germline CDR1 is SGHAT and CDR2 is FQNNGV. This CDR3 contains 15 residues. The CDR3 loop reads CASSPLGGLIYGYTF. The CDR3 nucleotides read TGTGCCAGCAGCCCCCTAGGGGGATTGATTTATGGCTACACCTTC.

The chain carries TRBV7-2 and TRBJ2-5, with 7 bases identical to TRBD1. CDR1 is SGHTA and CDR2 is FQGNSA in the germline V gene. The junction had 2 bases not matched to a gene; V was cut back by 3 bases and J by 1 base. The CDR3 length is 14 residues. The CDR3 DNA follows: TGTGCCAGCAGCTTCGGGACAGCCCAAGAGACCCAGTACTTC. Its protein product is CASSFGTAQETQYF.

V gene TRBV5-1 combines with J gene TRBJ2-1; 9 positions match TRBD2. The germline V gene has CDR1 SGHRS and CDR2 YFSETQ. With V trimmed by 1 base and J by 2 bases, 1 base remained unmatched. The CDR3 runs to 15 residues. The CDR3: CASSLSSGAYNEQFF. CDR3 bases: TGCGCCAGCAGCTTGTCTAGCGGGGCCTACAATGAGCAGTTCTTC.

This clone was seen a single time. V and J are TRBV6-5 and TRBJ1-6, with D hard to call. The CDR3 sequence is 15 residues long. Trimming left V 7 bases short and J 6 bases short, with 16 bases between. Per the germline V gene, CDR1 is MNHEY and CDR2 is SVGAGI. The CDR3 is CASNPAGQSNSPLHF. Written as DNA, the CDR3 is TGTGCCAGCAACCCGGCGGGCCAAAGTAATTCACCCCTCCACTTT.

Only a few counts were recorded for this clone. This rearrangement joins TRBV11-2 to TRBJ2-5, with D unresolved. Germline assignment: CDR1 SGHAT and CDR2 FQNNGV. Trimming removed 1 base at V and 4 bases at J, with 13 bases between. The CDR3 has 15 amino acids. CDR3 in DNA: TGTGCCAGCAGCTTAGGCACAGATATCGTAGAGACCCAGTACTTC. It encodes CASSLGTDIVETQYF.

This clone came up once. The chain carries TRBV13 and TRBJ1-1, with TRBD1 identical over 10 bases. The CDR3 sequence is 13 residues long. The germline V gene encodes CDR1 PRHDT and CDR2 FYEKMQ (reference sequence). Losses at the gene ends were 4 bases for V and 10 bases for J; bases not matched to a gene: 6. The CDR3 loop reads CASSSGTGVAAFF. For the CDR3, the DNA is TGTGCCAGCAGCTCCGGGACAGGGGTGGCAGCTTTCTTT. Full variable domain (rest looked up from reference TRBV13 and TRBJ1-1): AAGVIQSPRHLIKEKRETATLKCYPIPRHDTVYWYQQGPGQDPQFLISFYEKMQSDKGSIPDRFSAQQFSDYHSELNMSSLELGDSALYFCASSSGTGVAAFFGQGTRLTVV.

The chain combines TRBV5-1 with TRBJ2-2; possibly TRBD2 for D (6 bases). CDR3 length: 14 residues. The germline V gene encodes CDR1 SGHRS and CDR2 YFSETQ. V was clipped by 3 bases and J by 4 bases, with 10 bases between them. CDR3 amino acids: CASSSGLFTGELFF. CDR3 nucleotide sequence: TGCGCCAGCAGCTCGGGACTTTTCACCGGGGAGCTGTTTTTT. The complete variable domain, with remaining parts taken from reference TRBV5-1 and TRBJ2-2, reads KAGVTQTPRYLIKTRGQQVTLSCSPISGHRSVSWYQQTPGQGLQFLFEYFSETQRNKGNFPGRFSGRQFSNSRSEMNVSTLELGDSALYLCASSSGLFTGELFFGEGSRLTVL.

This clone came up a few times. V is TRBV7-6 and J is TRBJ1-3; the match to TRBD1 covers 8 bases. Germline CDR1 reads SGHVS; CDR2 reads FNYEAQ. The length of the CDR3 is 17 residues. Germline trimming cut 5 bases from V and 4 bases from J; bases unmatched to any gene: 13. CDR3 DNA sequence: TGTGCCAGCAGCCCCTACCCCCAGGGGGCCTCGGGAAACACCATATATTTT. This encodes CASSPYPQGASGNTIYF.

The chain uses TRBV7-2 and TRBJ2-1; TRBD2 matches at 8 bases. The junction had 1 base not matched to a gene; V was cut back by 3 bases and J by 3 bases. CDR1 and CDR2 (germline): SGHTA, FQGNSA. The length of the CDR3 is 14 residues. The CDR3: CASSFGTSYNEQFF. DNA of the CDR3: TGTGCCAGCAGCTTCGGGACTAGCTACAATGAGCAGTTCTTC.

V usage is TRBV7-8 and J usage is TRBJ1-4, with D hard to call. V was shortened by 2 bases and J by 0 bases, with 10 bases between the two germline ends. The germline V gene encodes CDR1 SGHVS and CDR2 FQNEAQ. The CDR3 spans 16 residues. The chain's CDR3 is CASSLPWSATNEKLFF. DNA of the CDR3: TGTGCCAGCAGCTTACCCTGGAGCGCAACTAATGAAAAACTGTTTTTT.

The chain recombines TRBV10-1 with TRBJ1-4, with D maybe TRBD1 (5 bases). The CDR3 sequence is 15 residues long. V was shortened by 5 bases and J by 4 bases, with 14 bases between the two germline ends. From germline, CDR1 is WNHNN and CDR2 SYGVQD (reference sequence). In DNA form, the CDR3 reads TGCGCCAGCAGTCCAGGATCGACAGTTAATGAAAAACTGTTTTTT. It encodes CASSPGSTVNEKLFF.

The CDR3 region has the DNA TGTGCCATCAGTGGGAATGGACATCATGAGCAGTTCTTC. Encoded protein: CAISGNGHHEQFF. The chain joins TRBV10-3 to TRBJ2-1; D may be TRBD1 (5 bases). CDR1 is ENHRY, CDR2 SYGVKD, per germline. This CDR3 region has 13 residues. Trimming removed 4 bases from V and 8 bases from J, with 12 bases in between.

The rearrangement links TRBV19 to TRBJ2-6; D may be TRBD1 (6 bases). Deletions cut 8 bases from V and 2 bases from J, with 16 bases between. The CDR3 loop spans 16 amino acids. The germline gives CDR1 LNHDA, CDR2 SQIVND (reference sequence). CDR3 nucleotide sequence: TGTGCCAGTTCCCACAGGGCCCTCGCTGGGGCCAACGTCCTGACTTTC. It codes for CASSHRALAGANVLTF.

The chain couples TRBV9 to TRBJ2-7; 8 bases agree with TRBD1. The CDR3 is made up of 15 amino acids. From germline, CDR1 is SGDLS and CDR2 YYNGEE. Trimming removed 3 bases from V and 0 bases from J; junction bases left unmatched: 5. The CDR3 region is CASSADRGLSYEQYF. The CDR3 DNA reads as TGTGCCAGCAGCGCCGACAGGGGACTCTCCTACGAGCAGTACTTC.

The V gene is TRBV12-3 or TRBV12-4, the J gene TRBJ1-2; weak D call: TRBD1 (6 bases). This CDR3 has 13 residues. V was pared by 4 bases and J by 7 bases, with 13 bases between. The CDR3 DNA sequence: TGTGCCAGCAGTTACAGGGCTTCGGGTGGCTACACCTTC. It encodes CASSYRASGGYTF.

This clone was recorded only once. This chain joins TRBV28 and TRBJ2-7; possibly TRBD2 for D (6 bases). V dropped 1 base and J dropped 3 bases, with 10 bases sitting between them. The CDR3 loop spans 14 amino acids. Germline values: CDR1 MDHEN, CDR2 SYDVKM. CDR3: CASSLFSSGYEQYF. CDR3 sequence (DNA): TGTGCCAGCAGTTTATTTAGTAGCGGCTACGAGCAGTACTTC.

This chain links TRBV4-1 with TRBJ1-1; 10 bases agree with TRBD1. This CDR3 comprises 16 residues. Trimming removed 1 base from V and 3 bases from J; junction bases left unmatched: 5. Germline values: CDR1 MGHRA, CDR2 YSYEKL. CDR3 amino acids: CASSQAGQGLDTEAFF. The DNA of the CDR3 is TGCGCCAGCAGCCAAGCGGGACAGGGGTTGGACACTGAAGCTTTCTTT.

The chain recombines TRBV9 with TRBJ1-2; 10 positions match TRBD1. This CDR3 has 14 residues. The germline V gene encodes CDR1 SGDLS and CDR2 YYNGEE. V was clipped by 2 bases and J by 5 bases; unmatched bases: 3. The CDR3 loop is CASSVGGQGYGYTF. The CDR3 coding sequence is TGTGCCAGCAGCGTGGGGGGACAGGGGTATGGCTACACCTTC.

This clone has only a few counts. This sequence joins TRBV13 and TRBJ2-4, with a tentative D call TRBD1 (7 bases). Germline V gene data show CDR1 as PRHDT and CDR2 as FYEKMQ (reference sequence). Trimming took 2 bases from V and 6 from J, leaving 20 bases between them. There are 17 residues in the CDR3. Here the CDR3 reads CASSLRQGGQEGNIQYF. CDR3 coding DNA: TGTGCCAGCAGCTTACGACAGGGAGGTCAAGAGGGAAACATTCAGTACTTC.